Listed here is a single T cell receptor (beta chain). The antigen is undetermined. The record originates from a study of shared clonotypes between healthy human individuals. Study-wide points: The sole specimen, blood, was sampled, and tissue repertoires likely differ.

The protocol was immunoSEQ multiplex PCR, while the TCRdb copy is restricted to in-frame clones and leaves out a portion. The sample lists hundreds of thousands of clones; 95% to 98% were seen once. The naive CD8 fraction comprised CD45RO-negative cells positively selected for CCR7 and excluded terminally differentiated effector memory CD45RA+ cells. Sample: naive CD8+ T cells sorted from blood. The origin of this receptor is a man younger than 45 in good health.

CDR3 nucleotide sequence: TGTGCCAGCTCACCCGGGGTAGCGGGAGGCAATGAGCAGTTCTTC. It specifies CASSPGVAGGNEQFF. This chain joins TRBV18 and TRBJ2-1; TRBD2 agrees at 10 bases. Germline CDR1 KGHSH, CDR2 LQKENI. V lost 3 bases, J lost 6 bases, and 5 bases stayed unmatched. The CDR3 runs to 15 residues.